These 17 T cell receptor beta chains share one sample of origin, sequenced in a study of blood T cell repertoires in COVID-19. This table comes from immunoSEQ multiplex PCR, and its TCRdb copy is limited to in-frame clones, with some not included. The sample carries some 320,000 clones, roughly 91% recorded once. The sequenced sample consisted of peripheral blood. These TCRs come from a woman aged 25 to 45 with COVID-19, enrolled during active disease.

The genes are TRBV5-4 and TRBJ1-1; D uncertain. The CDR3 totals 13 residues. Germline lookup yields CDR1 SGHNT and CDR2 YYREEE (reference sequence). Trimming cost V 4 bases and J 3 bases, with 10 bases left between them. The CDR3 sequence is CASSGGLDTEAFF. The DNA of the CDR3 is TGTGCCAGCAGCGGAGGGTTGGACACTGAAGCTTTCTTT.

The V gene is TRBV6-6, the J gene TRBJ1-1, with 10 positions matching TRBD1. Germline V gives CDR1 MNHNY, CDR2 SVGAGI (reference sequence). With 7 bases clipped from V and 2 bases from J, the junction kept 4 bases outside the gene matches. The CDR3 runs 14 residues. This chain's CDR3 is CASNGQGVNTEAFF. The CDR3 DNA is TGTGCCAGCAATGGACAGGGGGTTAACACTGAAGCTTTCTTT.

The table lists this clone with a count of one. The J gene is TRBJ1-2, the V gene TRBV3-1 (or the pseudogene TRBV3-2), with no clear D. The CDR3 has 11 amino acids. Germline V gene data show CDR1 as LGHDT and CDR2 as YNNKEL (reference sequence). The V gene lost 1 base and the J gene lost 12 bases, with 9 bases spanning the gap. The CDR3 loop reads CASSQATGHTF. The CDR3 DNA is TGTGCCAGCAGCCAAGCTACGGGTCACACCTTC.

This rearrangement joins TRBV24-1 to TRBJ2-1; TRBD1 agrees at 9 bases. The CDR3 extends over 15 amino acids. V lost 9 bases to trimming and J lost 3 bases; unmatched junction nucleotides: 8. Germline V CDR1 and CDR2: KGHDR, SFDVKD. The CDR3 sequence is CATGIRDRDYNEQFF. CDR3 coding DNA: TGTGCCACCGGGATCCGGGACAGGGACTACAATGAGCAGTTCTTC.

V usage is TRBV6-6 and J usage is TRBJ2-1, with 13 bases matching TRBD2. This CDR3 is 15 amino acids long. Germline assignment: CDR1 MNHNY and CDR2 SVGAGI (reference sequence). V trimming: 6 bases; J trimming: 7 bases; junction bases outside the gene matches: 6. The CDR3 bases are TGTGCCAGCAGCCAACTAGCGGGGGGGGAGAATGAGCAGTTCTTC. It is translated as CASSQLAGGENEQFF.

The CDR3 region has the DNA TGTGCCAGTAGCCGACTAGCGGGGGGGGATGAGCAGTTCTTC. It is translated as CASSRLAGGDEQFF. The rearrangement links TRBV19 to TRBJ2-1; TRBD2 matches 14 bases. This CDR3 comprises 14 residues. Germline V gene sequence: CDR1 LNHDA, CDR2 SQIVND (reference sequence). The V segment lost 6 bases and the J segment 8 bases; nucleotides outside the gene matches: 3.

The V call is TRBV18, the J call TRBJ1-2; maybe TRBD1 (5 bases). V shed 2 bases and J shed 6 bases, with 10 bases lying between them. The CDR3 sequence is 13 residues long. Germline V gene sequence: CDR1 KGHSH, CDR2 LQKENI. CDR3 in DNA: TGTGCCAGCTCACCAGTGGAAGGGGATGGCTACACCTTC. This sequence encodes CASSPVEGDGYTF.

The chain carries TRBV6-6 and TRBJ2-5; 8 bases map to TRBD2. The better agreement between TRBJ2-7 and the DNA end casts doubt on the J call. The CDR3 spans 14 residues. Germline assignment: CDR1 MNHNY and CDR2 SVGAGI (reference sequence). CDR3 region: CASRYLGGAYEQYF. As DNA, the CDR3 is TGTGCCAGCAGGTACCTCGGGGGGGCCTACGAGCAGTACTTC.

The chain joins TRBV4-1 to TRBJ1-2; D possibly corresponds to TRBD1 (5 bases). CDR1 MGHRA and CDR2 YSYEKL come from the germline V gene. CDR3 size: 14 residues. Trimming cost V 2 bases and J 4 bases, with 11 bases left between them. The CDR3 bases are TGCGCCAGCAGCCAACAGGGCACGGGCTATGGCTACACCTTC. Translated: CASSQQGTGYGYTF.

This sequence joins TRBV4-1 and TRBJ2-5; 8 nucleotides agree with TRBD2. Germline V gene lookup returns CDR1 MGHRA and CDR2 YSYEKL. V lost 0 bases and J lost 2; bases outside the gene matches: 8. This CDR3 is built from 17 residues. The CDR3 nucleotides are TGCGCCAGCAGCCAAGATCTTCCAGCGGGGGTTCAAGAGACCCAGTACTTC. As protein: CASSQDLPAGVQETQYF.

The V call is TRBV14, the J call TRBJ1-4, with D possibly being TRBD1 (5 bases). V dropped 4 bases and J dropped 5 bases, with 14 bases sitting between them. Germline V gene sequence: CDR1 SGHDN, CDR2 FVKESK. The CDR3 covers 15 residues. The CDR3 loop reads CASSLLGGWNEKLFF. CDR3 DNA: TGTGCCAGCAGCCTTCTGGGGGGGTGGAATGAAAAACTGTTTTTT.

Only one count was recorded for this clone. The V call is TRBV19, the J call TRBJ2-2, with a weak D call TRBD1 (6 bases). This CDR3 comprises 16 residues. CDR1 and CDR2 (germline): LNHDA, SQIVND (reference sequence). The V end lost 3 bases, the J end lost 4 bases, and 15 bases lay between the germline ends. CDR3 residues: CASSILEGVTTGELFF. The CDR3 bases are TGTGCCAGTAGTATCCTCGAGGGGGTGACCACCGGGGAGCTGTTTTTT.

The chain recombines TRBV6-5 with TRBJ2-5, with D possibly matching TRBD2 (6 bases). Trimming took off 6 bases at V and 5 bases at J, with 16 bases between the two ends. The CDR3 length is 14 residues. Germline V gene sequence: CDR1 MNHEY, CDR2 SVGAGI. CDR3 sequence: CASSQLRGGETQYF. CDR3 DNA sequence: TGTGCCAGCAGCCAGTTGCGAGGAGGGGAGACCCAGTACTTC.

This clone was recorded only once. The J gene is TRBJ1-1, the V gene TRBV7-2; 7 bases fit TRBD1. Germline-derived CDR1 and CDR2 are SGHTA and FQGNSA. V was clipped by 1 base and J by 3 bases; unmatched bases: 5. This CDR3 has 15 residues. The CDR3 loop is CASSLDDREDTEAFF. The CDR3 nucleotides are TGTGCCAGCAGCTTAGATGACAGGGAGGACACTGAAGCTTTCTTT.

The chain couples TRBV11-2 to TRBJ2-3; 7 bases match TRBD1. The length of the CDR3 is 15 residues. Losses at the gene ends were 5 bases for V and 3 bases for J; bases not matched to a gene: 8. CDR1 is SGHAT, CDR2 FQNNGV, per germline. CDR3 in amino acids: CASSAGTEITDTQYF. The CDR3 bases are TGTGCCAGCAGCGCCGGGACAGAGATAACAGATACGCAGTATTTT.

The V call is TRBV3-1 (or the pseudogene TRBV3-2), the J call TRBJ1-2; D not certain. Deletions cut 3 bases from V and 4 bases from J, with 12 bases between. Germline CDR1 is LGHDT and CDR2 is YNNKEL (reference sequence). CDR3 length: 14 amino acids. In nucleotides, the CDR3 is TGTGCCAGCAGCCACCTGACACAACCCTATGGCTACACCTTC. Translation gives CASSHLTQPYGYTF.

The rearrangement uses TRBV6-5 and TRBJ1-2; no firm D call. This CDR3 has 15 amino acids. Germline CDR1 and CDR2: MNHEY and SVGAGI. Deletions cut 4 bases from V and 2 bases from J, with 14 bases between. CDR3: CASSSEGGPNYGYTF. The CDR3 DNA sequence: TGTGCCAGCAGTTCAGAAGGTGGGCCAAACTATGGCTACACCTTC.